The 8 T cell receptor beta chains below come from one sample, sequenced in a study of control samples from healthy donors and cancer patients (dated by TCRdb to 2018 to 2020). The library was prepared using the immunoSEQ multiplex PCR assay. The clones in this table, taken by TCRdb from immuneACCESS, are in-frame only. Not every clone is retained; where verified, under half of the shortfall comes from an unresolved V gene, and the cause of the rest is unknown. The sample yields roughly 170,000 clones; roughly 92% were counted once. Together, the top ten hold more than 1.1% of the sample. What was sequenced was blood. The receptors stem from a young woman in good health.

CDR3 amino acids: CASSYSGTGREQFF. The CDR3 bases are TGTGCCAGCAGTTACTCCGGGACAGGTAGGGAGCAGTTCTTC. The chain recombines TRBV6-5 with TRBJ2-1, with 8 bases that match TRBD1. The germline V gene encodes CDR1 MNHEY and CDR2 SVGAGI. The CDR3 sequence is 14 residues long. V was pared by 0 bases and J by 10 bases, with 5 bases of the junction left unmatched.

This chain connects TRBV6-5 to TRBJ2-7, with D perhaps TRBD2 (5 bases). Trimming removed 8 bases at V and 2 bases at J, with 19 bases between. This CDR3 spans 15 amino acids. Germline CDR1 and CDR2: MNHEY and SVGAGI. The CDR3 nucleotides read TGTGCCAGCGGACGACACCTAGGGAGAGCCTACGAGCAGTACTTC. This translates into CASGRHLGRAYEQYF.

In nucleotides, the CDR3 is TGTGCCAGCAGCTTGCAGAAAGGGGACACTGAAGCTTTCTTT. Translation gives CASSLQKGDTEAFF. The chain uses TRBV7-2 and TRBJ1-1, with D tentatively TRBD1 (5 bases). There are 14 residues in the CDR3. Germline assignment: CDR1 SGHTA and CDR2 FQGNSA. V shed 3 bases and J shed 3 bases, with 11 bases lying between them.

V usage is TRBV4-3 and J usage is TRBJ2-1; D not certain. This CDR3 spans 15 amino acids. Trimming cost V 0 bases and J 1 base, with 7 bases left between them. The germline V gene has CDR1 LGHNA and CDR2 YSLEER. The DNA for the CDR3 is TGCGCCAGCAGCCAAGATACTGGATCCTACAATGAGCAGTTCTTC. It translates to CASSQDTGSYNEQFF.

This sequence joins TRBV5-4 and TRBJ2-5; the D gene is possibly TRBD2 (6 bases). Germline V gene lookup returns CDR1 SGHNT and CDR2 YYREEE (reference sequence). V was cut by 5 bases and J by 5 bases, with 16 bases left in between. The CDR3 loop spans 14 amino acids. The CDR3 sequence is CASRFREGGETQYF. For the CDR3, the DNA is TGTGCCAGCAGGTTCCGGGAAGGAGGGGAGACCCAGTACTTC. The full variable domain, its missing parts supplied by reference TRBV5-4 and TRBJ2-5, is ETGVTQSPTHLIKTRGQQVTLRCSSQSGHNTVSWYQQALGQGPQFIFQYYREEENGRGNFPPRFSGLQFPNYSSELNVNALELDDSALYLCASRFREGGETQYFGPGTRLLVL.

V usage is TRBV11-3 and J usage is TRBJ2-2; D gene uncertain. Between the trimmed V and J ends, which lost 5 bases and 2 bases, there was a span of 3 bases. This CDR3 spans 12 amino acids. Germline values: CDR1 SGHNT, CDR2 YENEEA. The CDR3 DNA is TGTGCCAGCAGCAGTAACACCGGGGAGCTGTTTTTT. Amino acids: CASSSNTGELFF.

As to this clone: Within the sample, other DNA sequences also encode this same CDR3. CDR3 region: CASSPGLNTEAFF. CDR3 sequence (DNA): TGTGCCAGCTCACCAGGGTTGAACACTGAAGCTTTCTTT. J is TRBJ1-1 and V is TRBV18; D is unresolved. Looked up from germline, CDR1 is KGHSH and CDR2 is LQKENI. Trimming shortened V by 2 bases and J by 0 bases, and 4 bases separated the two germline ends. CDR3 length: 13 amino acids.

The chain links TRBV15 to TRBJ2-5; TRBD2 matches at 8 bases. The junction had 7 bases not matched to a gene; V was cut back by 1 base and J by 3 bases. Germline lookup yields CDR1 LNHNV and CDR2 YYDKDF (reference sequence). The length of the CDR3 is 16 residues. The chain's CDR3 is CATSRVGPAGEETQYF. CDR3 DNA: TGTGCCACCAGCAGAGTGGGACCAGCGGGAGAAGAGACCCAGTACTTC. Full variable domain (outside the CDR3, taken from reference TRBV15 and TRBJ2-5): DAMVIQNPRYQVTQFGKPVTLSCSQTLNHNVMYWYQQKSSQAPKLLFHYYDKDFNNEADTPDNFQSRRPNTSFCFLDIRSPGLGDTAMYLCATSRVGPAGEETQYFGPGTRLLVL.